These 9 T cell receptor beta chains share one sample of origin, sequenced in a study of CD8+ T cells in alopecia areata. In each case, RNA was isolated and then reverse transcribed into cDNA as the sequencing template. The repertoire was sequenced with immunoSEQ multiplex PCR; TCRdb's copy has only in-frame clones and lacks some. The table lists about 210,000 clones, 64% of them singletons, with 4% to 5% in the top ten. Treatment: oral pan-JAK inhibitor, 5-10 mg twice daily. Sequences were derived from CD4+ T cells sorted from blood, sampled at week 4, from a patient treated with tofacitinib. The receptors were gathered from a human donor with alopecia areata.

CDR3 protein: CSVEFSLNTEAFF. The CDR3 region has the DNA TGCAGCGTTGAATTCAGCCTGAACACTGAAGCTTTCTTT. This chain joins TRBV29-1 and TRBJ1-1; D unclear. This CDR3 has 13 amino acids. The germline V and J ends were trimmed by 2 bases and 0 bases, with 7 bases remaining between them. The germline CDR1 and CDR2 sequences are SQVTM and ANQGSEA.

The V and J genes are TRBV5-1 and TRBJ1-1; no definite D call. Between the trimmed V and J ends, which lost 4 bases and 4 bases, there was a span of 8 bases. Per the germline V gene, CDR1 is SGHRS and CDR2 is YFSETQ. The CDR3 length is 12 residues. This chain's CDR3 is CASSGAITEAFF. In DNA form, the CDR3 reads TGCGCCAGCAGCGGCGCGATCACTGAAGCTTTCTTT.

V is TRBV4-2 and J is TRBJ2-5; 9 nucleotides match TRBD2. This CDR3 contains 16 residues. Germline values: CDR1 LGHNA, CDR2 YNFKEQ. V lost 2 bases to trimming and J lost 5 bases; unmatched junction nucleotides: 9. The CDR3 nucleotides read TGTGCCAGCAGCCAACAAGCGGGGGGTCTTTGGGAGACCCAGTACTTC. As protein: CASSQQAGGLWETQYF.

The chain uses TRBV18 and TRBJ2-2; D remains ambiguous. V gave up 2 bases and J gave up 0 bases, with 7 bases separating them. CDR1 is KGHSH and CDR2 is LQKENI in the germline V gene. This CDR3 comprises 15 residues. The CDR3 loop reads CASSPAVPNTGELFF. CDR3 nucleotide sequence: TGTGCCAGCTCACCAGCCGTGCCGAACACCGGGGAGCTGTTTTTT.

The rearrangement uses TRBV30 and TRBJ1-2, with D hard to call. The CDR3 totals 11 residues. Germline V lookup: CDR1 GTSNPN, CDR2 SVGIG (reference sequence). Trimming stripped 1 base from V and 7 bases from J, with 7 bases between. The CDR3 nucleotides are TGTGCCTGGAGTGCCTTAAGTGGCTACACCTTC. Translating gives CAWSALSGYTF.

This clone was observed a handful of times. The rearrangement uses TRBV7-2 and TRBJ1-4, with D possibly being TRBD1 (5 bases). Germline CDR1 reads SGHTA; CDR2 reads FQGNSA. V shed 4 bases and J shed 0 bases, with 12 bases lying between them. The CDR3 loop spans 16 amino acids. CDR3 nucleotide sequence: TGTGCCAGCAGCTCTGGGGGACCTTCAACTAATGAAAAACTGTTTTTT. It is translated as CASSSGGPSTNEKLFF.

CDR3 in amino acids: CASSPGGPDTQYF. In DNA, the CDR3 is TGTGCCAGCAGTCCCGGGGGTCCAGATACGCAGTATTTT. The rearrangement links TRBV2 to TRBJ2-3; a weak D match, TRBD2 (6 bases). The length of the CDR3 is 13 residues. V was clipped by 5 bases and J by 4 bases, with 10 bases between them. CDR1 is SNHLY and CDR2 is FYNNEI in the germline V gene.

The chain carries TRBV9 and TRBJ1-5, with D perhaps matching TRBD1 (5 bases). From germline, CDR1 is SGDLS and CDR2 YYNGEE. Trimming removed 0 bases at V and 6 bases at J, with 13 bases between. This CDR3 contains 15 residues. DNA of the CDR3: TGTGCCAGCAGCGTAGGGGGGTCGGGGAGTCAGCCCCAGCATTTT. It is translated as CASSVGGSGSQPQHF.

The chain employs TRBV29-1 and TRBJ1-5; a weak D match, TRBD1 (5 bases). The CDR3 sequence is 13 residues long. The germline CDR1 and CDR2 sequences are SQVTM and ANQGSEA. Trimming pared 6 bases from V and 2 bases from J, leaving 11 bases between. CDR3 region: CSVVTQGNQPQHF. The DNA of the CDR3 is TGCAGCGTCGTTACACAGGGCAATCAGCCCCAGCATTTT.